Below, 27 T cell receptor beta chains from the same sample are listed, as sequenced in a study of blood T cell repertoires in COVID-19. Generated by immunoSEQ multiplex PCR, the TCRdb table keeps only in-frame clones and is missing some. The sample lists 60,000 to 75,000 clones, approximately 90% occurring once. Material for sequencing was peripheral blood. Source of these receptors: a human donor in a cohort sampled during active COVID-19.

Here the CDR3 DNA reads TGCGCCAGCAGTCACGAGGAGGTCGGCGGGGAGCTGTTTTTT. This gives the protein CASSHEEVGGELFF. This chain joins TRBV10-1 and TRBJ2-2; tentatively, D is TRBD2 (5 bases). CDR1 is WNHNN and CDR2 is SYGVQD in the germline V gene (reference sequence). This CDR3 region has 14 residues. Trimming pared 5 bases from V and 7 bases from J, leaving 14 bases between.

V gene TRBV2 combines with J gene TRBJ2-6; TRBD2 matches 11 bases. In germline, CDR1 is SNHLY, CDR2 FYNNEI. V shed 3 bases and J 0 bases; nucleotides not matched to a gene: 1. This CDR3 region has 17 residues. CDR3 coding DNA: TGTGCCAGCAGTGATGGACTAGCGGGCTCTGGGGCCAACGTCCTGACTTTC. As protein: CASSDGLAGSGANVLTF.

The chain uses TRBV28 and TRBJ2-7, with D hard to call. V lost 6 bases to trimming and J lost 2 bases, with 11 bases between them. Germline V lookup: CDR1 MDHEN, CDR2 SYDVKM. The CDR3 extends over 13 amino acids. The CDR3 nucleotides read TGTGCCAGCAGCTCCGTTAATCCCTACGAGCAGTACTTC. This translates into CASSSVNPYEQYF.

The V and J genes are TRBV2 and TRBJ2-6; 7 bases match TRBD1. V gave up 2 bases and J gave up 0 bases; unmatched junction bases: 13. CDR3 length equals 20 residues. Germline V gene data show CDR1 as SNHLY and CDR2 as FYNNEI. CDR3 coding DNA: TGTGCCAGCAGTGAAAAGCCGCAGGGGGTCCCGGGCTCTGGGGCCAACGTCCTGACTTTC. Translation gives CASSEKPQGVPGSGANVLTF.

The gene calls are TRBV10-3 and TRBJ2-5, with 10 bases matching TRBD2. V was pared by 2 bases and J by 4 bases, with 10 bases of the junction left unmatched. The CDR3 has 17 residues. Germline V gene lookup returns CDR1 ENHRY and CDR2 SYGVKD. CDR3 protein: CAISEEWSGRAGETQYF. Written as DNA, the CDR3 is TGTGCCATCAGTGAGGAGTGGAGCGGGAGGGCCGGAGAGACCCAGTACTTC.

The genes are TRBV28 and TRBJ2-7, with D maybe TRBD2 (6 bases). Germline CDR1 is MDHEN and CDR2 is SYDVKM. There are 14 residues in the CDR3. With 2 bases removed from V and 3 bases from J, the gap between germline ends came to 11 bases. The CDR3 reads CASSLLAPYYEQYF. The CDR3 region has the DNA TGTGCCAGCAGTTTACTAGCGCCATACTACGAGCAGTACTTC.

V usage is TRBV2 and J usage is TRBJ1-1; the match to TRBD1 covers 8 bases. The CDR3 sequence is 14 residues long. CDR1 is SNHLY, CDR2 FYNNEI, per germline. The ends lost 6 bases at V and 1 base at J; junction bases unmatched: 4. The CDR3 DNA sequence: TGTGCCAGCAGGCTCAGGGGGCCGAACACTGAAGCTTTCTTT. This sequence encodes CASRLRGPNTEAFF.

The chain combines TRBV7-8 with TRBJ1-2; 7 nucleotides line up with TRBD1. CDR1 and CDR2 (germline): SGHVS, FQNEAQ. The CDR3 length is 14 residues. With 0 bases clipped from V and 7 bases from J, the junction kept 5 bases outside the gene matches. Written as DNA, the CDR3 is TGTGCCAGCAGCTTAGCCCAGGGGGTTCGTGGCTACACCTTC. Protein sequence: CASSLAQGVRGYTF.

The V call is TRBV19, the J call TRBJ2-7; unclear D gene. Germline CDR1 LNHDA, CDR2 SQIVND (reference sequence). There are 13 residues in the CDR3. Trimming stripped 5 bases from V and 3 bases from J, with 11 bases between. The CDR3 DNA reads as TGTGCCAGTAGTCTTGGTCCTAACTACGAGCAGTACGTC. It encodes CASSLGPNYEQYV.

This clone was observed a handful of times. The chain is built from TRBV10-3 and TRBJ2-6; D perhaps matches TRBD2 (6 bases). The germline CDR1 and CDR2 sequences are ENHRY and SYGVKD. The CDR3 consists of 16 residues. The V and J ends lost 2 bases and 0 bases respectively, with 8 bases between them. CDR3 in DNA: TGTGCCATCAGTGAGGGAGGGTACTCTGGGGCCAACGTCCTGACTTTC. Translation: CAISEGGYSGANVLTF.

The J gene is TRBJ2-6, the V gene TRBV7-9; 12 positions match TRBD1. V shed 8 bases, J shed 2 bases, and the junction held 7 bases outside the gene matches. This CDR3 has 17 residues. Germline assignment: CDR1 SEHNR and CDR2 FQNEAQ (reference sequence). The DNA of the CDR3 is TGTGCCAGCCCCCTCGGGGACAGGGGGCCTGGGGCCAACGTCCTGACTTTC. Translating gives CASPLGDRGPGANVLTF. The whole variable domain, filled in from reference TRBV7-9 and TRBJ2-6, reads DTGVSQNPRHKITKRGQNVTFRCDPISEHNRLYWYRQTLGQGPEFLTYFQNEAQLEKSRLLSDRFSAERPKGSFSTLEIQRTEQGDSAMYLCASPLGDRGPGANVLTFGAGSRLTVL.

This chain links TRBV20-1 with TRBJ1-1; TRBD1 might be the D (5 bases). This CDR3 has 11 amino acids. The ends were cut back, 7 bases at V and 5 bases at J, with 11 bases in the middle. CDR1 and CDR2 (germline): DFQATT, SNEGSKA (reference sequence). CDR3: CSEGVGTEAFF. CDR3 coding DNA: TGCAGTGAAGGGGTTGGGACTGAAGCTTTCTTT.

The rearrangement links TRBV7-2 to TRBJ2-7, with D possibly being TRBD1 (6 bases). CDR1 SGHTA and CDR2 FQGNSA come from the germline V gene. V was shortened by 6 bases and J by 1 base, with 13 bases between the two germline ends. This CDR3 contains 14 residues. The CDR3 here is CASSSQGFSYEQYF. The CDR3 bases are TGTGCCAGCAGTTCGCAGGGGTTTTCCTACGAGCAGTACTTC.

The rearrangement joins TRBV30 to TRBJ1-1; unclear D gene. Germline values: CDR1 GTSNPN, CDR2 SVGIG (reference sequence). This CDR3 region has 13 residues. V was pared by 3 bases and J by 0 bases, with 8 bases between. CDR3 in amino acids: CAWRGGLNTEAFF. Here the CDR3 DNA reads TGTGCCTGGAGGGGAGGGCTGAACACTGAAGCTTTCTTT. Based on the CDR3 plus reference TRBV30 and TRBJ1-1, the full variable domain is SQTIHQWPATLVQPVGSPLSLECTVEGTSNPNLYWYRQAAGRGLQLLFYSVGIGQISSEVPQNLSASRPQDRQFILSSKKLLLSDSGFYLCAWRGGLNTEAFFGQGTRLTVV.

The count of this clone is one. This chain joins TRBV11-3 and TRBJ2-1; 9 bases are shared with TRBD2. The CDR3 contains 15 residues. V gave up 6 bases and J gave up 8 bases; unmatched junction bases: 11. Germline V CDR1 and CDR2: SGHNT, YENEEA. CDR3 nucleotide sequence: TGTGCCAGCAGTCGCGGGGGGGCCGGGGCGGATGAGCAGTTCTTC. Encoded protein: CASSRGGAGADEQFF.

V gene TRBV7-9 combines with J gene TRBJ2-7, with D perhaps matching TRBD1 (5 bases). The CDR3 totals 14 residues. V was clipped by 1 base and J by 2 bases, with 9 bases between them. Germline V gene data show CDR1 as SEHNR and CDR2 as FQNEAQ (reference sequence). The CDR3 DNA reads TGTGCCAGCAGCTTAGGGGGCCAGACCTACGAGCAGTACTTC. Its protein is CASSLGGQTYEQYF. Full variable domain (remainder filled in from reference TRBV7-9 and TRBJ2-7): DTGVSQNPRHKITKRGQNVTFRCDPISEHNRLYWYRQTLGQGPEFLTYFQNEAQLEKSRLLSDRFSAERPKGSFSTLEIQRTEQGDSAMYLCASSLGGQTYEQYFGPGTRLTVT.

The chain is built from TRBV5-6 and TRBJ1-1, with 10 bases aligning to TRBD1. CDR1 and CDR2 from the germline V gene are SGHDT and YYEEEE. The CDR3 has 13 residues. The V segment lost 2 bases and the J segment 7 bases; nucleotides outside the gene matches: 2. The CDR3 DNA is TGTGCCAGCAGCTTCGGACAGGGGGATGAAGCTTTCTTT. It is translated as CASSFGQGDEAFF.

The V gene is TRBV27, the J gene TRBJ1-2; 9 bases agree with TRBD1. V lost 6 bases to trimming and J lost 4 bases; unmatched junction nucleotides: 9. The CDR3 consists of 15 residues. The germline V gene has CDR1 MNHEY and CDR2 SMNVEV (reference sequence). The CDR3 DNA reads TGTGCCAGCAGAACCGGACAGGGGTTGACCTATGGCTACACCTTC. Amino acid sequence: CASRTGQGLTYGYTF.

V usage is TRBV5-1 and J usage is TRBJ2-2, with 8 nucleotides matching TRBD2. The germline V gene encodes CDR1 SGHRS and CDR2 YFSETQ. The CDR3 runs 15 residues. V gave up 3 bases and J gave up 1 base; unmatched junction bases: 2. The DNA of the CDR3 is TGCGCCAGCAGCTCACTAGCGGAGAACACCGGGGAGCTGTTTTTT. Protein sequence: CASSSLAENTGELFF.

This clone was seen a few times. V usage is TRBV19 and J usage is TRBJ1-6, with D possibly matching TRBD1 (6 bases). From germline, CDR1 is LNHDA and CDR2 SQIVND (reference sequence). V lost 6 bases to trimming and J lost 14 bases, with 20 bases between them. The CDR3 runs to 14 residues. CDR3 DNA sequence: TGTGCCAGTAGCCAAATGGCGACAGGTGCTGCCCTCCACTTT. Translation: CASSQMATGAALHF.

The chain joins TRBV28 to TRBJ2-5, with D possibly matching TRBD2 (5 bases). This CDR3 is 14 amino acids long. Germline V gene lookup returns CDR1 MDHEN and CDR2 SYDVKM. Between the trimmed V and J ends, which lost 7 bases and 5 bases, there was a span of 17 bases. The CDR3 here is CASTTPGRGETQYF. CDR3 in DNA: TGTGCCAGCACAACACCGGGTCGAGGGGAGACCCAGTACTTC.

This rearrangement joins TRBV24-1 to TRBJ1-2, with D unclear. The V end lost 9 bases, the J end lost 4 bases, and 17 bases lay between the germline ends. Germline V gene sequence: CDR1 KGHDR, CDR2 SFDVKD. This CDR3 has 14 amino acids. CDR3 residues: CATSPQAFGYGYTF. The CDR3 nucleotides read TGTGCCACCTCCCCCCAGGCCTTTGGCTATGGCTACACCTTC.

This clone showed up just a few times. This chain uses TRBV5-1 with TRBJ2-2, with TRBD2 identical over 14 bases. With 4 bases clipped from V and 8 bases from J, the junction kept 10 bases outside the gene matches. Per the germline V gene, CDR1 is SGHRS and CDR2 is YFSETQ. This CDR3 has 17 amino acids. CDR3 in DNA: TGCGCCAGCAGCCTGACTAGCGGGAGGGCCGATTTGGGGGAGCTGTTTTTT. It is translated as CASSLTSGRADLGELFF. The full variable domain, with the rest looked up from reference TRBV5-1 and TRBJ2-2, is KAGVTQTPRYLIKTRGQQVTLSCSPISGHRSVSWYQQTPGQGLQFLFEYFSETQRNKGNFPGRFSGRQFSNSRSEMNVSTLELGDSALYLCASSLTSGRADLGELFFGEGSRLTVL.

This clone is a singleton in its sample. The chain is built from TRBV13 and TRBJ1-1, with a possible D match to TRBD1 (5 bases). The CDR3 length is 13 residues. Germline loops: CDR1 PRHDT, CDR2 FYEKMQ (reference sequence). V dropped 3 bases and J dropped 1 base, with 6 bases sitting between them. The CDR3 nucleotides read TGTGCCAGCAGCTTCGACAGGAACACTGAAGCTTTCTTT. It yields the protein CASSFDRNTEAFF. Looking up the rest from reference TRBV13 and TRBJ1-1 gives the full variable domain: AAGVIQSPRHLIKEKRETATLKCYPIPRHDTVYWYQQGPGQDPQFLISFYEKMQSDKGSIPDRFSAQQFSDYHSELNMSSLELGDSALYFCASSFDRNTEAFFGQGTRLTVV.

The CDR3 is CATSRETVEVEKLFF. Here the CDR3 DNA reads TGTGCCACCAGCAGAGAGACGGTAGAGGTGGAAAAACTGTTTTTT. V and J are TRBV15 and TRBJ1-4; D gene ambiguous. The CDR3 is 15 amino acids. Trimming removed 0 bases from V and 8 bases from J, with 13 bases in between. Germline-derived CDR1 and CDR2 are LNHNV and YYDKDF (reference sequence).

The chain's CDR3 is CASSPGTFTYEQYF. The CDR3 DNA reads TGTGCCAGCAGCCCCGGGACTTTTACCTACGAGCAGTACTTC. The genes are TRBV7-2 and TRBJ2-7, with D possibly matching TRBD2 (6 bases). This CDR3 is 14 amino acids long. Germline CDR1 is SGHTA and CDR2 is FQGNSA. Trimming stripped 5 bases from V and 2 bases from J, with 13 bases between.

The rearrangement links TRBV5-1 to TRBJ2-3; 13 bases agree with TRBD2. V gave up 3 bases and J gave up 4 bases; unmatched junction bases: 5. The germline gives CDR1 SGHRS, CDR2 YFSETQ. This CDR3 is built from 16 residues. The CDR3 coding sequence is TGCGCCAGCAGCTCTCGGACTAGCGGGAGCGCAGATACGCAGTATTTT. Translation: CASSSRTSGSADTQYF. Full variable domain (missing parts from reference TRBV5-1 and TRBJ2-3): KAGVTQTPRYLIKTRGQQVTLSCSPISGHRSVSWYQQTPGQGLQFLFEYFSETQRNKGNFPGRFSGRQFSNSRSEMNVSTLELGDSALYLCASSSRTSGSADTQYFGPGTRLTVL.